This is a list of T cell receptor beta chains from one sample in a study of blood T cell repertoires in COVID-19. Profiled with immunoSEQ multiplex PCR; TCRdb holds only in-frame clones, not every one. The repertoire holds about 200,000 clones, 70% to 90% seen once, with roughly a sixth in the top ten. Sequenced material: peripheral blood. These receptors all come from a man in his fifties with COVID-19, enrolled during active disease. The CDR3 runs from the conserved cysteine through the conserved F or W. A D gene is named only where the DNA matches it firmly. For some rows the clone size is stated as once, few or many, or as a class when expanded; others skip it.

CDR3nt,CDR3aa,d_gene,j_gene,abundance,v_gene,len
TGTGCCAGCAGCCAGCAGGATGAGCAGTTCTTC,CASSQQDEQFF,.,TRBJ2-1,.,TRBV7-9,11
TGTGCCAGAAGCCCCCGCAGGGGGCTAATGGAGCAGTACTTC,CARSPRRGLMEQYF,TRBD1,TRBJ2-7,.,TRBV5-3,14
TGTGCCAGCAGCTTCGGTGGGGGGGATACGCAGTATTTT,CASSFGGGDTQYF,.,TRBJ2-3,.,TRBV7-9,13
TGTGCCAGTAGTATTATTACTAGCGGGCAGAAAGAGCAGTTCTTC,CASSIITSGQKEQFF,TRBD2,TRBJ2-1,.,TRBV19,15
TGTGCCAGCAGTAACCACAATGAAGCTTTCTTT,CASSNHNEAFF,.,TRBJ1-1,.,TRBV6-6,11
TGTGCCAGCAGGCTGACAGGGGCGGTGTTCGGGGAGCTGTTTTTT,CASRLTGAVFGELFF,TRBD1,TRBJ2-2,once,TRBV2,15
TGCGCCAGCAGCTTGGTTGGGACTGGGGCTGGAAACACCATATATTTT,CASSLVGTGAGNTIYF,.,TRBJ1-3,.,TRBV5-1,16
TGTGCCAGCAGTTCGTTAGGACAGGGGGCAGGATCCTGGGGGGCCAACGTCCTGACTTTC,CASSSLGQGAGSWGANVLTF,TRBD1,TRBJ2-6,.,TRBV27,20
TGTGCCAGCAGTGAATCGGGGGACCACTACGAGCAGTACTTC,CASSESGDHYEQYF,.,TRBJ2-7,.,TRBV25-1,14
TGTGCCAGCAGCCCCGGGACAGCGGATTACAATGAGCAGTTCTTC,CASSPGTADYNEQFF,TRBD1,TRBJ2-1,.,TRBV7-9,15
TGTGCCAGTAGCCGCCCGGACAGGGAAATTTCTGGAAACACCATATATTTT,CASSRPDREISGNTIYF,TRBD1,TRBJ1-3,.,TRBV19,17
TGTGCCAGCAGCGACAGGACAGCCTACAATGAAAAACTGTTTTTT,CASSDRTAYNEKLFF,.,TRBJ1-4,once,TRBV11-2,15
TGTGCCAGCAGCGCAGGACAGGGAAGATTATACAATGAGCAGTTCTTC,CASSAGQGRLYNEQFF,TRBD1,TRBJ2-1,.,TRBV5-4,16
TGTGCCAGCAGCCGGGACAGTTTCTTTGGAAACACCATATATTTT,CASSRDSFFGNTIYF,TRBD1,TRBJ1-3,.,TRBV14,15
TGTGCCAGCATCGCCGGACAGGGCACAGATACGCAGTATTTT,CASIAGQGTDTQYF,TRBD1,TRBJ2-3,.,TRBV28,14
TGCGCCAGCAGCCAGCCCATGACAGGGGGGAGGCATGGCTACACCTTC,CASSQPMTGGRHGYTF,TRBD1,TRBJ1-2,.,TRBV4-3,16
TGTGCCAGTAGTCCCGGGACAGGGGTCTACAATGAGCAGTTCTTC,CASSPGTGVYNEQFF,TRBD1,TRBJ2-1,.,TRBV19,15
TGTGCCAGCAGTTTATCGGGGGGGGGCTGGCAGCCCCAGCATTTT,CASSLSGGGWQPQHF,.,TRBJ1-5,.,TRBV27,15
TGTGCCAGCACTCTAGCGGGAGGTGGTCCAGATACGCAGTATTTT,CASTLAGGGPDTQYF,TRBD2,TRBJ2-3,.,TRBV2,15
TGTGCCAGCTCCAGGGACAGGGGAGGAGAGACCCAGTACTTC,CASSRDRGGETQYF,TRBD1,TRBJ2-5,.,TRBV6-5,14
TGTGCCAGCAGTGACAGGGGTCGTAGCTCCTACAATGAGCAGTTCTTC,CASSDRGRSSYNEQFF,.,TRBJ2-1,.,TRBV6-1,16
TGCAGCGTTTGGTCCGACAGGCGAAGTGGCTACACCTTC,CSVWSDRRSGYTF,.,TRBJ1-2,.,TRBV29-1,13
TGTGCCAGCACCTCCCGAGGAGGTTCCACCTATGGCTACACCTTC,CASTSRGGSTYGYTF,.,TRBJ1-2,.,TRBV6-5,15
TGTGCCAGCAGGGGGACAGGGGGCTCTCAGCCCCAGCATTTT,CASRGTGGSQPQHF,TRBD1,TRBJ1-5,.,TRBV2,14